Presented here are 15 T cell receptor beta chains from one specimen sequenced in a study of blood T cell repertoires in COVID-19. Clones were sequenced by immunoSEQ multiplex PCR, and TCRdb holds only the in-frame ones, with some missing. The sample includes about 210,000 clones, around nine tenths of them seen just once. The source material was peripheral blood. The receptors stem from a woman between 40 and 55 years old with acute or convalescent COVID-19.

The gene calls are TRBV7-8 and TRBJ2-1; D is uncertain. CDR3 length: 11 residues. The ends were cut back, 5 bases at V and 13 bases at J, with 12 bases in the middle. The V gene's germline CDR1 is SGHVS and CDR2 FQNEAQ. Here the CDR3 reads CASSLRSKQFF. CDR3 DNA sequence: TGTGCCAGCAGCCTTCGGAGTAAACAGTTCTTC.

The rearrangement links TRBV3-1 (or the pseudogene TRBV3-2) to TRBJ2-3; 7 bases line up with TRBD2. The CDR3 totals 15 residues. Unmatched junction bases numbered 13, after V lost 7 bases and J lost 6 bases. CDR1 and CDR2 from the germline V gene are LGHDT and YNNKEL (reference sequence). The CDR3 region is CASTPLVGEGDTQYF. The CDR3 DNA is TGTGCCAGCACGCCTTTGGTAGGGGAGGGGGATACGCAGTATTTT.

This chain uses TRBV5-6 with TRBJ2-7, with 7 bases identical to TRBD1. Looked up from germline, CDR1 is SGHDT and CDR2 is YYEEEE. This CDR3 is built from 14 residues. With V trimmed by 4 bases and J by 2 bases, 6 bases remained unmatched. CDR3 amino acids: CASSNPGQPYEQYV. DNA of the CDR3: TGTGCCAGCAGCAACCCGGGACAGCCCTACGAGCAGTACGTC.

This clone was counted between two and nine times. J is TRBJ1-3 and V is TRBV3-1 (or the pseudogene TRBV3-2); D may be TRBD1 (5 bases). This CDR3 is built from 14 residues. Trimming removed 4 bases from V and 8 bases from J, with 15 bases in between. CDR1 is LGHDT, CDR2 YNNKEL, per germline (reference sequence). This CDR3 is CASSLSGHRYTIYF. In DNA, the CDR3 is TGTGCCAGCAGCCTTTCAGGGCATCGTTACACCATATATTTT.

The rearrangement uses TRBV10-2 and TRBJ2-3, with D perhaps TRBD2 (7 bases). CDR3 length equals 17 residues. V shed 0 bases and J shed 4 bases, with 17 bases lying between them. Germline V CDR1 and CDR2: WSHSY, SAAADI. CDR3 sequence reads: CASSESLRGGPPDTQYF. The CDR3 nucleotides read TGCGCCAGCAGTGAGTCTCTGAGGGGGGGCCCCCCAGATACGCAGTATTTT.

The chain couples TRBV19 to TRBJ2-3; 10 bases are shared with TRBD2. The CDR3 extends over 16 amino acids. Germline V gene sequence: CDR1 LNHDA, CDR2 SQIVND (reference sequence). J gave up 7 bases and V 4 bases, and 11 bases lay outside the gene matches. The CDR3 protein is CASSNPLTSGRHTQYF. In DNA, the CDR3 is TGTGCCAGTAGTAACCCCCTGACTAGCGGGCGGCATACGCAGTATTTT.

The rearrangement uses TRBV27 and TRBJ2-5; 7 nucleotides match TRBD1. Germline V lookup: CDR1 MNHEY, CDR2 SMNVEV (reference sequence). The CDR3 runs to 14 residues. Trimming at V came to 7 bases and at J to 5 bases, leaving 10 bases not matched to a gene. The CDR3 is CASMRRGRSETQYF. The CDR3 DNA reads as TGTGCCAGCATGCGTAGGGGGCGCAGTGAGACCCAGTACTTC.

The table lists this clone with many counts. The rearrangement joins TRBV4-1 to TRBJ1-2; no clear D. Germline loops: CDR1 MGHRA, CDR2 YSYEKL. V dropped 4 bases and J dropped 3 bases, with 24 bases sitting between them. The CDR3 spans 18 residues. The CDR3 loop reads CASSPDPGSKLSYYGYTF. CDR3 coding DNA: TGCGCCAGCAGCCCAGATCCAGGCAGCAAATTATCCTACTATGGCTACACCTTC.

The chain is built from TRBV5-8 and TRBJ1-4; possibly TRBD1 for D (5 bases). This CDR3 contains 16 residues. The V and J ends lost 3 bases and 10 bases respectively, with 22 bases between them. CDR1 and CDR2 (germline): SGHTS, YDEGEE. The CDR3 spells CASSSGLVVGGGKLFF. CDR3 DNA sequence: TGTGCCAGCAGCTCGGGACTGGTTGTCGGTGGTGGAAAACTGTTTTTT.

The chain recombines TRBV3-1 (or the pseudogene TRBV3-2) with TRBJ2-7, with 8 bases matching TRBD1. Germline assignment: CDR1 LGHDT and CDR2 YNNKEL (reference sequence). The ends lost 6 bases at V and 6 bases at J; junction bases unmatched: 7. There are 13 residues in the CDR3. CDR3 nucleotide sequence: TGTGCCAGCAGTCTTCAGGGGGCCGCCGAGCAGTACGTC. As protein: CASSLQGAAEQYV.

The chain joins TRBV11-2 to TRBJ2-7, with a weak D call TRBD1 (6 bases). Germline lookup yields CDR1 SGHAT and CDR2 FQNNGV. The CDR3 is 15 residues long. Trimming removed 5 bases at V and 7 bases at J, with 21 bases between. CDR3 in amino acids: CASSPVSQMRGEQYV. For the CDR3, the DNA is TGTGCCAGCAGCCCAGTCAGTCAGATGAGGGGGGAGCAGTACGTC.

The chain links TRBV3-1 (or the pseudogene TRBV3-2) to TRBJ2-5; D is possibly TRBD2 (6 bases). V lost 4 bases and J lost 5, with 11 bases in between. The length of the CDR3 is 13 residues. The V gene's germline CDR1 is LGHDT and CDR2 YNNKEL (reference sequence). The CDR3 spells CASSPGGLETQYF. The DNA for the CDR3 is TGTGCCAGCAGCCCTGGGGGGTTGGAGACCCAGTACTTC.

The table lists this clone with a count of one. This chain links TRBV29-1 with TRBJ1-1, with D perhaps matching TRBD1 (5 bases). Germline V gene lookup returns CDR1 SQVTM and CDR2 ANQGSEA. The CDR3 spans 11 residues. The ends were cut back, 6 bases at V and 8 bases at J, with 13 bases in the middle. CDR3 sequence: CSVLGRGEAFF. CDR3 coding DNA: TGCAGCGTCCTGGGACGGGGGGAAGCTTTCTTT.

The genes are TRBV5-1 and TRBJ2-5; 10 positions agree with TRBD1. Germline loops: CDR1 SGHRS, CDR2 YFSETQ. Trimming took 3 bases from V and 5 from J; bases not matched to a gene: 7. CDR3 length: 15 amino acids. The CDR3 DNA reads TGCGCCAGCAGCTCTTGGACAGGGGGTACGGAGACCCAGTACTTC. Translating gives CASSSWTGGTETQYF.

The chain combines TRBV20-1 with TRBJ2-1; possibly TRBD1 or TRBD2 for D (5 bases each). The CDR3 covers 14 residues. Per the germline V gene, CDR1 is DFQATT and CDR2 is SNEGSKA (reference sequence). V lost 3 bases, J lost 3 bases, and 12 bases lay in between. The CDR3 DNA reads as TGCAGTGCTAGTGAGGGGCCCGGCTACAATGAGCAGTTCTTC. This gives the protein CSASEGPGYNEQFF.